A selection of T cell receptor beta chains follows, all from one sample in a study of cytomegalovirus exposure and HLA in healthy donors. This table comes from immunoSEQ multiplex PCR, and its TCRdb copy is limited to in-frame clones, with some not included. The profile shows around 160,000 clones, 88% of them singletons. The sequencing sample was made of PBMCs. All receptors come from a man younger than 30 in good health and CMV-seronegative. CDR3s include the opening cysteine and the closing phenylalanine or tryptophan. A D gene is named only where the DNA matches it firmly. Rows give clone size only sometimes, using once, few, many, or a class for an expanded clone.

clone_size	j_call	v_call	d_call	cdr3_aa	cdr3_nt
NA	TRBJ1-2	TRBV5-4	NA	CASSLDREGYTF	TGTGCCAGCAGCTTGGACAGGGAAGGCTACACCTTC
NA	TRBJ1-1	TRBV19	TRBD1	CASSISDRGPTEAFF	TGTGCCAGTAGTATATCTGACAGGGGGCCCACTGAAGCTTTCTTT
NA	TRBJ2-5	TRBV4-1	TRBD2	CASSRIAGGQFETQYF	TGCGCCAGCAGCCGTATAGCGGGGGGGCAGTTCGAGACCCAGTACTTC
NA	TRBJ1-2	TRBV5-1	TRBD1	CASSQRDRGRTGYTF	TGCGCCAGCAGCCAGCGGGACAGGGGGCGAACTGGCTACACCTTC
NA	TRBJ1-2	TRBV6-6	NA	CASSYGTVNYGYTF	TGTGCCAGCAGTTATGGTACAGTTAACTATGGCTACACCTTC
NA	TRBJ2-1	TRBV15	NA	CATSRAYTGGNEQFF	TGTGCCACCAGCAGAGCTTACACCGGGGGCAATGAGCAGTTCTTC
NA	TRBJ2-7	TRBV19	TRBD1	CASSIVFVGDRGRIYEQYF	TGTGCCAGTAGTATTGTGTTCGTGGGGGACAGGGGGCGCATCTACGAGCAGTACTTC
NA	TRBJ2-5	TRBV6-1	TRBD1	CASMPGQGLETQYF	TGTGCCAGCATGCCGGGACAGGGGTTGGAGACCCAGTACTTC
once	TRBJ2-6	TRBV29-1	NA	CSARSSGANVLTF	TGCAGCGCCCGGAGCTCTGGGGCCAACGTCCTGACTTTC
NA	TRBJ2-1	TRBV11-2	TRBD2	CASSLEAGGQFF	TGTGCCAGCAGCTTAGAGGCGGGGGGGCAGTTCTTC
NA	TRBJ1-2	TRBV6-1	NA	CASSKTGLPNYGYTF	TGTGCCAGCAGTAAGACAGGACTTCCTAACTATGGCTACACCTTC
NA	TRBJ2-7	TRBV5-4	TRBD2	CASSLGGLAGSNEQYF	TGTGCCAGCAGCTTGGGGGGACTAGCGGGCTCAAACGAGCAGTACTTC
NA	TRBJ2-5	TRBV30	NA	CAWTRTGIKETQYF	TGTGCCTGGACCCGAACCGGGATTAAAGAGACCCAGTACTTC
NA	TRBJ2-3	TRBV28	TRBD2	CASSPQLAGGTDTQYF	TGTGCCAGCAGTCCCCAACTAGCGGGGGGAACAGATACGCAGTATTTT
NA	TRBJ2-2	TRBV7-2	TRBD2	CASSSPGLAPNTGELFF	TGTGCCAGCAGCTCCCCCGGACTAGCGCCGAACACCGGGGAGCTGTTTTTT
NA	TRBJ1-6	TRBV25-1	NA	CASSEGGSYNSPLHF	TGTGCCAGCAGTGAAGGCGGATCCTATAATTCACCCCTCCACTTT
NA	TRBJ2-1	TRBV10-1	TRBD2	CASSDPAGEVNEQFF	TGCGCCAGCAGTGATCCGGCGGGAGAAGTGAATGAGCAGTTCTTC
few	TRBJ1-1	TRBV28	NA	CASSSPLGAFF	TGTGCCAGCAGTTCTCCACTAGGAGCTTTCTTT
NA	TRBJ1-6	TRBV6-1	TRBD1	CASRPGTGDSPLHF	TGTGCCAGCAGACCCGGGACAGGGGATTCACCCCTCCACTTT
NA	TRBJ2-5	TRBV9	NA	CASSVGPTRGQETQYF	TGTGCCAGCAGCGTAGGTCCTACCAGGGGCCAAGAGACCCAGTACTTC
NA	TRBJ2-5	TRBV2	NA	CASRDFATLAETQYF	TGTGCCAGCCGGGACTTCGCGACGCTTGCTGAGACCCAGTACTTC
NA	TRBJ1-4	TRBV18	TRBD1	CASSPSRGQGAIQLFF	TGTGCCAGCTCGCCCAGCCGGGGACAGGGGGCGATTCAGCTGTTTTTT
NA	TRBJ1-2	TRBV12-5	TRBD1	CASGFTLDRGQGLNNGYTF	TGTGCTAGTGGTTTTACCCTCGACAGGGGGCAAGGCCTAAACAATGGCTACACCTTC
NA	TRBJ1-5	TRBV6-1	TRBD1	CASSEFTGGNQPQHF	TGTGCCAGCAGTGAATTTACAGGGGGCAATCAGCCCCAGCATTTT
NA	TRBJ2-7	TRBV5-1	TRBD2	CASSLTGTSASYEQYF	TGCGCCAGCAGCCTTACCGGGACTAGCGCTTCCTACGAGCAGTACTTC
once	TRBJ1-3	TRBV28	NA	CASSLSESSGNTIYF	TGTGCCAGCAGTTTGTCTGAGAGCTCTGGAAACACCATATATTTT
few	TRBJ1-5	TRBV5-5	NA	CASSLSGNHQPQHF	TGTGCCAGCAGCTTGTCGGGGAACCATCAGCCCCAGCATTTT
few	TRBJ2-2	TRBV10-1	NA	CASSPGTTGELFF	TGCGCCAGCAGCCCCGGGACAACCGGGGAGCTGTTTTTT
NA	TRBJ2-2	TRBV9	NA	CASSVAGGGTGELFF	TGTGCCAGCAGCGTAGCCGGAGGTGGGACCGGGGAGCTGTTTTTT
NA	TRBJ1-5	TRBV28	NA	CASSWGGEPKPQHF	TGTGCCAGCAGTTGGGGGGGGGAGCCCAAGCCCCAGCATTTT
NA	TRBJ2-7	TRBV4-1	NA	CASSQEAASLPYEQYF	TGCGCCAGCAGCCAAGAAGCTGCTAGCCTCCCCTACGAGCAGTACTTC
NA	TRBJ2-3	TRBV7-2	NA	CASSLIDSTDTQYF	TGTGCCAGCAGCTTAATAGACTCAACAGATACGCAGTATTTT
NA	TRBJ1-1	TRBV6-1	NA	CASNQGPEAFF	TGTGCCAGCAACCAGGGCCCTGAAGCTTTCTTT
NA	TRBJ2-3	TRBV2	NA	CASSDLYSRGGLDTQYF	TGTGCCAGCAGTGACCTTTATTCGCGGGGAGGATTAGATACGCAGTATTTT
NA	TRBJ1-1	TRBV2	TRBD1	CASSIGGQGSTEAFF	TGTGCCAGCAGCATAGGGGGACAGGGGAGCACTGAAGCTTTCTTT